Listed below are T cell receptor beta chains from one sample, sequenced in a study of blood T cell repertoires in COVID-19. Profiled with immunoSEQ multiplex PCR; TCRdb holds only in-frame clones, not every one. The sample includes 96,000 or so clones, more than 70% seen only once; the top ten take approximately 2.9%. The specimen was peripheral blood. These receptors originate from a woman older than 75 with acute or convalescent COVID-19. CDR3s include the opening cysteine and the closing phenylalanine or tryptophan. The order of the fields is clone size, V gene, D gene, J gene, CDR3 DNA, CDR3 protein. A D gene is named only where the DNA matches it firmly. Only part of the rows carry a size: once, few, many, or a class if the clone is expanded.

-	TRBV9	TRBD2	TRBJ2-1	TGTGCCAGCAGCCCCCGACTAGCGGCAAGCTCCTACAATGAGCAGTTCTTC	CASSPRLAASSYNEQFF
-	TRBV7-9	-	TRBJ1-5	TGTGCCAGCAGCTTACGGGGAGATCAGCCCCAGCATTTT	CASSLRGDQPQHF
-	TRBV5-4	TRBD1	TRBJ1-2	TGTGCCAGCAGCCCGCCGACAGGGGGCTATGGCTACACCTTC	CASSPPTGGYGYTF
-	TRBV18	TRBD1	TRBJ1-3	TGTGCCAGCTCAGAACACAGGGGTGGCGACGGAAACACCATATATTTT	CASSEHRGGDGNTIYF
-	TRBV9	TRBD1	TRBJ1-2	TGTGCCAGCAGCGTAGCCCAGGGGGCCAATAACTATGGCTACACCTTC	CASSVAQGANNYGYTF
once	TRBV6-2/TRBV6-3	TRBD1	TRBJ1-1	TGTGCCAGCAGTTACCCGGGACAGGGGTTTATGAACACTGAAGCTTTCTTT	CASSYPGQGFMNTEAFF
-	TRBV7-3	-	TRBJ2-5	TGTGCCAGCAGCTTAACCGGAGGCTTGAAGACCCAGTACTTC	CASSLTGGLKTQYF
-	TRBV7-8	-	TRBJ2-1	TGTGCCAGCAGCCTTGACAGACACAATGAGCAGTTCTTC	CASSLDRHNEQFF
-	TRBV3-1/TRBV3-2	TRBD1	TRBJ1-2	TGTGCCAGCAGCCTCCTGACAGGGAATGGCTACACCTTC	CASSLLTGNGYTF
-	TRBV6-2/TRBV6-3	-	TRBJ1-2	TGTGCCAGCAGTCCCCTCAGGGGTGGAGGCTACACCTTC	CASSPLRGGGYTF
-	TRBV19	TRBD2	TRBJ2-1	TGTGCCAGTAGTATGACGAGGCTAGCGGGAGGAGGAGAGCAGTTCTTC	CASSMTRLAGGGEQFF
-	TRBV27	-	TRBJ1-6	TGTGCCAGCAGGACCGGGACAACTCTTAATTCACCCCTCCACTTT	CASRTGTTLNSPLHF
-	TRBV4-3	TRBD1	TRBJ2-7	TGCGCCAGCAGCCAGGGACAGACACAGGCCTACGAGCAGTACTTC	CASSQGQTQAYEQYF
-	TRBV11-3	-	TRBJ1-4	TGTGCCAGCAGCCTGGTCGGACCCGGGGTTGAAAAACTGTTTTTT	CASSLVGPGVEKLFF
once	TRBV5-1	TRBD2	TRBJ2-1	TGCGCCAGCAGCTCTCTGGGAGCGGGAGTCGTGGGCAATGAGCAGTTCTTC	CASSSLGAGVVGNEQFF
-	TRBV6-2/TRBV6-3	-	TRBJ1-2	TGTGCCAGCAGTTACTCGAAGATCCCAGGGGTACTTTTATATGGCTACACCTTC	CASSYSKIPGVLLYGYTF
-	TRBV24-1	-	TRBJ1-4	TGTGCCACCAGTGAGCGCCCCTCGGGGGAATCTAATGAAAAACTGTTTTTT	CATSERPSGESNEKLFF
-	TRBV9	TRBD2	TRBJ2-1	TGTGCCAGCAGTCAGCGGGGAAAAGGGGAGCAGTTCTTC	CASSQRGKGEQFF
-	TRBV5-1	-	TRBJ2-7	TGCGCCAGCAGCTTCCAGGGAAATCCCTACGAGCAGTACTTC	CASSFQGNPYEQYF
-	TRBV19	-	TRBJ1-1	TGTGCCAGTAAAGACAGAGTTAACACTGAAGCTTTCTTT	CASKDRVNTEAFF
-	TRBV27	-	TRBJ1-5	TGTGCCAGCAGTTTAGGGCAGTCCAATCAGCCCCAGCATTTT	CASSLGQSNQPQHF
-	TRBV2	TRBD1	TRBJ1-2	TGTGCCAGCAGTGAGAGGCAGGGGGCTTCAGGCTACACCTTC	CASSERQGASGYTF
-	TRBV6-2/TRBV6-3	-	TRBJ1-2	TGTGCCAGCAGCCTAATGGGCGCCGACTATGGCTACACCTTC	CASSLMGADYGYTF
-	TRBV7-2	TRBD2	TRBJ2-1	TGTGCCAGCAGCTCCGGACTAGCGGGAGTCTACAATGAGCAGTTCTTC	CASSSGLAGVYNEQFF
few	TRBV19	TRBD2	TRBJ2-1	TGTGCCAGTAGTATAGGAGGGCTTAGCGGGAATGATGAGCAGTTCTTC	CASSIGGLSGNDEQFF
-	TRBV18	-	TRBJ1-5	TGTGCCAGCTCCCCAGAACAGGGCATTAGTCAGCCCCAGCATTTT	CASSPEQGISQPQHF
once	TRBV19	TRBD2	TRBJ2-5	TGTGCCAGTAGTATAACTAGCGGAGGGGGGGAGACCCAGTACTTC	CASSITSGGGETQYF
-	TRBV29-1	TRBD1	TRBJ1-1	TGCAGCGGGGGGACAGCGAACACTGAAGCTTTCTTT	CSGGTANTEAFF
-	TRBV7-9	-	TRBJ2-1	TGTGCCAGCAGCTCCCCAACCCCGAGCTCCTACAATGAGCAGTTCTTC	CASSSPTPSSYNEQFF
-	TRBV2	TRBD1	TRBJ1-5	TGTGCCAGCAGGAAGACAGGGCCGAGCAATCAGCCCCAGCATTTT	CASRKTGPSNQPQHF
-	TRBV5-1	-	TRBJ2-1	TGCGCCAGCGGCCCGGGCGGGCTCGGAGATGAGCAGTTCTTC	CASGPGGLGDEQFF
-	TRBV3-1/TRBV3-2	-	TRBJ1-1	TGTGCCAGCAGCCAAACAGGGTGGACTGAAGCTTTCTTT	CASSQTGWTEAFF
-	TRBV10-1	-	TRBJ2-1	TGCGCCAGCAGTGAGGCAACTAGCTTCCTTGACAATGAGCAGTTCTTC	CASSEATSFLDNEQFF
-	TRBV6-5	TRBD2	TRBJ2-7	TGTGCCAGCAGGCACACTAGCGGTTCTTCCTACGAGCAGTACTTC	CASRHTSGSSYEQYF
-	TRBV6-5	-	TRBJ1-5	TGTGCCAGTGGACAGATCGGCAATAGGCAGCCCCAGCATTTT	CASGQIGNRQPQHF
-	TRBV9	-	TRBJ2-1	TGTGCCAGCAGCGTAGGGGAAGGGTTGGGGAGCTCCTACAATGAGCAGTTCTTC	CASSVGEGLGSSYNEQFF
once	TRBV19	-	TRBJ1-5	TGTGCCAGTAGTAGCTGGGCAGTAAGCAATCAGCCCCAGCATTTT	CASSSWAVSNQPQHF
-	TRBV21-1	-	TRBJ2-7	TGTGCCAGCAGCACCCAACCGACAGGGGCGGTTTACGAGCAGTACTTC	CASSTQPTGAVYEQYF
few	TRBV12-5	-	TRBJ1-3	TGTGCTAGCAGCGACCTGTCCGGGACTTACTCTGGAAACACCATATATTTT	CASSDLSGTYSGNTIYF
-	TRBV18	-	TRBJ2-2	TGTGCCAGCTCCCTATCGCAGCGGGCGAACACCGGGGAGCTGTTTTTT	CASSLSQRANTGELFF
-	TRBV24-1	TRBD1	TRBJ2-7	TGTGCCACCAGTGCTCCCGACAGGGGTAATTACGAGCAGTACTTC	CATSAPDRGNYEQYF
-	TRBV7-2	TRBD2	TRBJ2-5	TGTGCCAGCAGCTTCCAGCGGGGCGGTGAGACCCAGTACTTC	CASSFQRGGETQYF
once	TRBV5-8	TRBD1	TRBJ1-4	TGTGCCAGCACCCTACAGGGGTTTAATGAAAAACTGTTTTTT	CASTLQGFNEKLFF
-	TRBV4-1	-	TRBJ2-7	TGCGCCAGCAGCCAAGGGACTGCCAGCTCCTACGAGCAGTACTTC	CASSQGTASSYEQYF
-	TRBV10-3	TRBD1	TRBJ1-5	TGTGCCATCAGTGGGGACAGAAGCAATCAGCCCCAGCATTTT	CAISGDRSNQPQHF
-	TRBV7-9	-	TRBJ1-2	TGTGCCAGCAGCTTACGGGGTTCGGGTAACTATGGCTACACCTTC	CASSLRGSGNYGYTF
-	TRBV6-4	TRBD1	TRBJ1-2	TGTGCCAGCAGTGGGGGACAGGGTGGCTACACCTTC	CASSGGQGGYTF
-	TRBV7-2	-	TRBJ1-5	TGTGCCAGCAGCTTAGGGGGAGGAGGCAATCAGCCCCAGCATTTT	CASSLGGGGNQPQHF
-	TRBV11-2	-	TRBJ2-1	TGTGCCAGCAGCTTAAATCGGGGTGAGCAGTTCTTC	CASSLNRGEQFF
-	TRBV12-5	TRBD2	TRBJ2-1	TGTGCTAGTGGTTTGGCGACCCTAGCGGGAGGGGGTGATGAGCAGTTCTTC	CASGLATLAGGGDEQFF
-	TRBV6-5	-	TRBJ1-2	TGTGCCAGCAGTTTCCAACTGGACAGCCCCTATGGCTACACCTTC	CASSFQLDSPYGYTF
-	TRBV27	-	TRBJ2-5	TGTGCCAGCAGTTTTTACCCAGGGGCGACCCAGTACTTC	CASSFYPGATQYF
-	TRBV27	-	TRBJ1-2	TGTGCCAGCAGTTTTAGTCGGGCGGAGGAAGTCTTC	CASSFSRAEEVF
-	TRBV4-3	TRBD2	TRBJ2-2	TGCGCCAGCAGCCAAGACCGAACGGGACTAGTCACCGGGGAGCTGTTTTTT	CASSQDRTGLVTGELFF